This T cell receptor beta chain was recovered during a study of T-cell reconstitution after alpha-beta-depleted transplantation in children. General study points: By about two months after transplant, alpha-beta T cells reportedly arose from several hundred graft clones that had expanded.

This clonotype was seen many times. Its antigen is not known. As it was prepared, the TCRbeta library received unique molecular identifiers. TCRdb reprocessed the PCR reads with MiXCR, giving one entry per CDR3 protein. This sample has hundreds of thousands of distinct CDR3 sequences, with roughly 14% found just once. Germline V gene lookup returns CDR1 DFQATT and CDR2 SNEGSKA (reference sequence). The length of the CDR3 is 14 residues. The V gene end was trimmed by 5 bases and the J gene end by 1 base; junction bases not matched to a gene: 1. This chain connects TRBV20-1 to TRBJ2-1; 11 bases fit TRBD2. Material: PBMCs, obtained before TCRalphabeta/CD19-depleted stem cell transplant. The TCR comes from a girl aged 2 to 10 with congenital amegakaryocytic thrombocytopenia, due to receive a stem cell transplant. CDR3 in DNA: TGCAGTGCTCGGACTAGCGGGTCCTACAATGAGCAGTTCTTC. This gives the protein CSARTSGSYNEQFF.